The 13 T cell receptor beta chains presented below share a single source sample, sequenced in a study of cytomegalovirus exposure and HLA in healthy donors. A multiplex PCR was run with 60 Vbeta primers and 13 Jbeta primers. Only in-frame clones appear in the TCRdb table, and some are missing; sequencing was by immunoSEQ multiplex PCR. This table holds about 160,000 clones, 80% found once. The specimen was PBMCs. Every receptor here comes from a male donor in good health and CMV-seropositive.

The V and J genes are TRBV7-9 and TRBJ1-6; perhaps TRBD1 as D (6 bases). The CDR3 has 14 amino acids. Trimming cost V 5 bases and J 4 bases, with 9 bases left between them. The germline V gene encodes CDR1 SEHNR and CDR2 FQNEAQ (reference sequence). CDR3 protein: CASSDGQYNSPLHF. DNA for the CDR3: TGTGCCAGCAGCGACGGACAGTATAATTCACCCCTCCACTTT.

CDR3 DNA sequence: TGTGCCAGCAGGCCCACGGGGGTGAACCAAGAGACCCAGTACTTC. Its translation: CASRPTGVNQETQYF. The V gene is TRBV6-6, the J gene TRBJ2-5; the D gene is possibly TRBD2 (6 bases). This CDR3 has 15 residues. Trimming removed 6 bases from V and 0 bases from J, with 14 bases in between. Germline V gives CDR1 MNHNY, CDR2 SVGAGI (reference sequence).

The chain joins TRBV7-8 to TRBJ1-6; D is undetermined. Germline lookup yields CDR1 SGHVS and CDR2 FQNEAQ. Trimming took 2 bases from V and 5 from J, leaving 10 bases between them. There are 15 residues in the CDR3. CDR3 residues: CASSLLPRNNSPLHF. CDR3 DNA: TGTGCCAGCAGCTTACTTCCCAGGAATAATTCACCCCTCCACTTT.

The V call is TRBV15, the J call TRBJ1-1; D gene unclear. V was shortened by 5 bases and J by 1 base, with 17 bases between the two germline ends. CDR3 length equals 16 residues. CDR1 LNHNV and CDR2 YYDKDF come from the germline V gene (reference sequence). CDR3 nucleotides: TGTGCCACCAGCGAGGAGATTTGGACTCCGAACACTGAAGCTTTCTTT. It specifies CATSEEIWTPNTEAFF.

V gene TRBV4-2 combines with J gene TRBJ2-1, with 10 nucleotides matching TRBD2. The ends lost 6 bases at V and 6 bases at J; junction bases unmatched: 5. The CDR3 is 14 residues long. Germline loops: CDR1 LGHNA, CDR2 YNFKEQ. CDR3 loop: CASRISGRANEQFF. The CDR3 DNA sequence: TGTGCCAGCAGGATAAGCGGGAGGGCCAATGAGCAGTTCTTC.

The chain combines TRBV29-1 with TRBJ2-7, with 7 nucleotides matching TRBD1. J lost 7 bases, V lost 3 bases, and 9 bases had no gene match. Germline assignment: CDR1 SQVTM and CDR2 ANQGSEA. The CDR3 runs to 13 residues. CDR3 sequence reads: CSVDRTGSAEQYF. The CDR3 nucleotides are TGCAGCGTTGATAGGACAGGTAGTGCTGAGCAGTACTTC.

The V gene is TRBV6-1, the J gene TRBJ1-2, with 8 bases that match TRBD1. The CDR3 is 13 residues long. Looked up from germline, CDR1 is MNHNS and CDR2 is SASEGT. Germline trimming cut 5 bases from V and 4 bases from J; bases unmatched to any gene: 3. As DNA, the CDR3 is TGTGCCAGCAGTCCAGGGGGCGGCTATGGCTACACCTTC. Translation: CASSPGGGYGYTF.

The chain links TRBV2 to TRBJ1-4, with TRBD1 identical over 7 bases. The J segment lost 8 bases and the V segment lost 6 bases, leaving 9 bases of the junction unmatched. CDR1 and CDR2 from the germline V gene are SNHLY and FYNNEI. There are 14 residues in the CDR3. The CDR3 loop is CASSPDRNYEKLFF. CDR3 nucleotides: TGTGCCAGCAGCCCGGACAGGAATTACGAAAAACTGTTTTTT.

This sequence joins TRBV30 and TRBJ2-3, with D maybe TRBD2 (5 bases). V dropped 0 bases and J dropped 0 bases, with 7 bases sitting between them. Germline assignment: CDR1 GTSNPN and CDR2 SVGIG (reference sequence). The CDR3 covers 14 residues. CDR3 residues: CAWSVGGSTDTQYF. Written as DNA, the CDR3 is TGTGCCTGGAGTGTAGGAGGTAGCACAGATACGCAGTATTTT.

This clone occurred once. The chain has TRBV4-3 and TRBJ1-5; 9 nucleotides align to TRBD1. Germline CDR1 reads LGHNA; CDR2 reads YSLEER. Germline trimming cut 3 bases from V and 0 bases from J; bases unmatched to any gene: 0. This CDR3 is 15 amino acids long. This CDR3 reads CASSQDRGSNQPQHF. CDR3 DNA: TGCGCCAGCAGCCAGGACAGGGGTAGCAATCAGCCCCAGCATTTT.

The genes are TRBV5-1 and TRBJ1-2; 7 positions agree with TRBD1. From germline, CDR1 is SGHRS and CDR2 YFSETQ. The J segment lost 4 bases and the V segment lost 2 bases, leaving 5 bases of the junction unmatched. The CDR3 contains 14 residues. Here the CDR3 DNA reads TGCGCCAGCAGCTTATCCGGGACAGTCTATGGCTACACCTTC. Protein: CASSLSGTVYGYTF.

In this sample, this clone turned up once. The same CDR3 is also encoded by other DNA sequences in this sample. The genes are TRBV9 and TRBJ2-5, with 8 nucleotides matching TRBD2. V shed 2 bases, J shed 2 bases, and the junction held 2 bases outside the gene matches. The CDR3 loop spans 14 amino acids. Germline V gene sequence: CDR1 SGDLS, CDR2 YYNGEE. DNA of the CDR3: TGTGCCAGCAGCGTGGCGGGGGGACAAGAGACCCAGTACTTC. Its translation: CASSVAGGQETQYF.

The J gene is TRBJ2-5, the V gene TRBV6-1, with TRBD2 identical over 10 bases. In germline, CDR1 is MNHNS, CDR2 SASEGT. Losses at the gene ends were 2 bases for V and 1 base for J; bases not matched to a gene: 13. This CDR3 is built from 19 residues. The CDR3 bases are TGTGCCAGCAGTGAAAGTAGACTAGCGGGCTCAAGAGGCCAAGAGACCCAGTACTTC. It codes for CASSESRLAGSRGQETQYF.